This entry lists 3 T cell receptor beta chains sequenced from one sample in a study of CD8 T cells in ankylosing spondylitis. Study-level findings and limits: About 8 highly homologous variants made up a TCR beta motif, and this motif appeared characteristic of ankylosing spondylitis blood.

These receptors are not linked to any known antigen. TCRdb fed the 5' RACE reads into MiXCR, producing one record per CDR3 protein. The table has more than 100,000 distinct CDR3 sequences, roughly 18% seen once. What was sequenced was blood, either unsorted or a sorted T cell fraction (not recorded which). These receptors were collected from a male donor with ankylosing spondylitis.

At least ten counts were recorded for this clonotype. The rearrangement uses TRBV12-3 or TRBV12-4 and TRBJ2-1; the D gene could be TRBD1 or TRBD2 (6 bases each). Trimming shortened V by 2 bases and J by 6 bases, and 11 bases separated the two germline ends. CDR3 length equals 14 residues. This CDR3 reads CASSLLGGINEQFF. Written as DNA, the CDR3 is TGTGCCAGCAGTTTATTAGGGGGGATCAATGAGCAGTTCTTC.

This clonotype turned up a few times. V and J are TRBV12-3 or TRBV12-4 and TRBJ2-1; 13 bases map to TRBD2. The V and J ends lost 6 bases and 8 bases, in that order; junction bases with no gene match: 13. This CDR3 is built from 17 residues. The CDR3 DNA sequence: TGTGCCAGCAGCCCCGGGGGGACTAGCGGGAAGGAGGATGAGCAGTTCTTC. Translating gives CASSPGGTSGKEDEQFF.

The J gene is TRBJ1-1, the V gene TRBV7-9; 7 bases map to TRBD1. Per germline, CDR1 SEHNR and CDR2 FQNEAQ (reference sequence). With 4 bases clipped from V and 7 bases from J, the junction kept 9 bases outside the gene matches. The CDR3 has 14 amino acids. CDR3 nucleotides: TGTGCCAGCAGCTCGACAGGGTATAAACTTGAAGCTTTCTTT. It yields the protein CASSSTGYKLEAFF.